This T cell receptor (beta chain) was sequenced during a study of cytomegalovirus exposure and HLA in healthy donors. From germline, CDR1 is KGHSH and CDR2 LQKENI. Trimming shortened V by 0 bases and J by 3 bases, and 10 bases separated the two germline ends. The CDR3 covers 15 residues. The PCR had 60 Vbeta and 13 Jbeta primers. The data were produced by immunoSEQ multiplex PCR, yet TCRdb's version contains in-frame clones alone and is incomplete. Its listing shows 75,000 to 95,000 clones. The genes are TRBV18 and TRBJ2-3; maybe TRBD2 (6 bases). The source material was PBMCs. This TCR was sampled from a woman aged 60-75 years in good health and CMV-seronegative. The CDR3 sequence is CASSPPASATDTQYF. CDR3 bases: TGTGCCAGCTCACCACCCGCTAGCGCTACAGATACGCAGTATTTT.